This T cell receptor beta chain was found in a study of blood T cell repertoires in COVID-19. Overall study context: The United States, Italy and Spain were the sources of the acute and convalescent COVID-19 samples. PBMCs, B-cell-depleted T cells, or T cells provided the cDNA or gDNA that made up the material.

The CDR3 runs 13 residues. The germline CDR1 and CDR2 sequences are MNHNY and SVGAGI (reference sequence). Trimming shortened V by 0 bases and J by 6 bases, and 8 bases separated the two germline ends. The repertoire was sequenced with immunoSEQ multiplex PCR; TCRdb's copy has only in-frame clones and lacks some. The data show about 280,000 clones, 75% to 85% seen once. Sequencing was carried out using peripheral blood. The source is a middle-aged man with active or convalescent COVID-19. This chain links TRBV6-6 with TRBJ1-2; TRBD1 is a possible D gene (5 bases). This chain's CDR3 is CASSYSAGHGYTF. The DNA for the CDR3 is TGTGCCAGCAGTTACTCGGCAGGGCATGGCTACACCTTC.